This TCR beta chain emerged from a study of blood T cell repertoires in COVID-19. Study context: Sites across the United States, Italy and Spain contributed samples from acute and convalescent COVID-19. PBMCs, B-cell-depleted T cells, or T cells were the source of the cDNA or gDNA that made up the material.

Seattle's cohort entered during active infection and was followed longitudinally. The CDR3 runs 21 residues. Unmatched junction bases numbered 22, after V lost 3 bases and J lost 5 bases. Germline loops: CDR1 MDHEN, CDR2 SYDVKM. Original methodology: For nucleated cells, counts were estimated from reference gene primer amplification. Sequencing used immunoSEQ multiplex PCR; TCRdb keeps in-frame clones, though not all of them. D and trimming come from the DNA, and the V and J calls and clone size come from that table. Of approximately 89,000 clones in the sample, 65% to 85% were seen once. This clonotype originated in a man between 65 and 85 years old with COVID-19, enrolled during active disease. The rearrangement joins TRBV28 to TRBJ1-6; 7 bases match TRBD1. The sequenced sample consisted of peripheral blood. CDR3 loop: CASSFTSDRAYRSINNSPLHF. CDR3 nucleotide sequence: TGTGCCAGCAGTTTCACCTCTGACAGGGCCTACCGATCCATCAATAATTCACCCCTCCACTTT.